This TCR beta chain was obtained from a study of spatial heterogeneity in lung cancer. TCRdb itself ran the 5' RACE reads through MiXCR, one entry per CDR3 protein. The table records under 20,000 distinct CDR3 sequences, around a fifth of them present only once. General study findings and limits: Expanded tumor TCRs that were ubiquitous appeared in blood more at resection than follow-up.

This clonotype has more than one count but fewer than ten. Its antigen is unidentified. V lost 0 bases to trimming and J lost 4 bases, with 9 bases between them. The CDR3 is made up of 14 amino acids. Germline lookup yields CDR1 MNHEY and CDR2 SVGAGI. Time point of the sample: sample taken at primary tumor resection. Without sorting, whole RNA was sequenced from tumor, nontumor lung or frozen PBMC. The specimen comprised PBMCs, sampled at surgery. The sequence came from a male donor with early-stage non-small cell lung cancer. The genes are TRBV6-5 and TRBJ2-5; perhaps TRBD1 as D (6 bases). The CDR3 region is CASSYSGGTETQYF. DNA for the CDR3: TGTGCCAGCAGTTACTCAGGGGGTACAGAGACCCAGTACTTC.